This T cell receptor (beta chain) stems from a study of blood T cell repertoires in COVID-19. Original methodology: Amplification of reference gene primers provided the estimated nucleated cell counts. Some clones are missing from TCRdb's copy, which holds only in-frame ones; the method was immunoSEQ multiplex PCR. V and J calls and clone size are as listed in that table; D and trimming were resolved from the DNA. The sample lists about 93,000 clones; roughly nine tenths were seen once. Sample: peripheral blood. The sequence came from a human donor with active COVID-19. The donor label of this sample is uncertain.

The CDR3 DNA is TGTGCCACCAGTGATTTGACAGGGGGAGTCTACAATGAGCAGTTCTTC. Protein sequence: CATSDLTGGVYNEQFF. The chain couples TRBV24-1 to TRBJ2-1, with 8 bases matching TRBD1. CDR1 and CDR2 from the germline V gene are KGHDR and SFDVKD. This CDR3 is built from 16 residues. V trimming: 0 bases; J trimming: 3 bases; junction bases outside the gene matches: 3.